This passage covers 27 T cell receptor beta chains from one sample sequenced in a study of vaccination and CD4 T cells after COVID-19. The treatment: approximately nine-day PBMC culture with coronavirus spike peptide pools or control peptides (ViraFEST assay). The Oncomine TCR Beta short-read assay was applied to DNA of cultured CD4+ T cells. In TCRdb, the PCR reads were re-called with MiXCR into one record per CDR3 protein. The sample includes about 11,000 distinct CDR3 sequences, around 75% of them seen just once. Their recognized antigens are unknown. The sequencing input was CD4+ T cells from blood, cultured in vitro. Receptors originate from a human donor who had recovered from COVID-19.

The genes are TRBV7-3 and TRBJ2-5; TRBD1 matches at 7 bases. The trim removed 5 bases at V and 1 base at J, leaving 7 bases unmatched. Germline loops: CDR1 SGHTA, CDR2 FQGTGA. This CDR3 is built from 15 residues. This CDR3 is CASSDRQGRQETQYF. CDR3 nucleotides: TGTGCCAGCAGCGACCGACAGGGCCGCCAAGAGACCCAGTACTTC.

The chain recombines TRBV9 with TRBJ1-2; D is perhaps TRBD1 (6 bases). The V end was cut by 2 bases, the J end by 3 bases, with 14 bases between. CDR3 size: 15 residues. Germline CDR1 and CDR2: SGDLS and YYNGEE. CDR3 DNA: TGTGCCAGCAGCGTGGGGGGCAGGCGGGACTATGGCTACACCTTC. Translating gives CASSVGGRRDYGYTF.

This chain joins TRBV11-2 and TRBJ2-7; possibly TRBD1 or TRBD2 for D (5 bases each). CDR3 length equals 15 residues. The V and J ends lost 6 bases and 6 bases respectively, with 21 bases between them. CDR1 SGHAT and CDR2 FQNNGV come from the germline V gene. CDR3 sequence reads: CASSDRDPGLGEQYF. In DNA, the CDR3 is TGTGCCAGCAGTGACCGGGACCCGGGGCTGGGCGAGCAGTACTTC.

The chain joins TRBV20-1 to TRBJ1-2, with 8 bases lining up with TRBD1. This CDR3 spans 14 amino acids. The germline V gene has CDR1 DFQATT and CDR2 SNEGSKA (reference sequence). V lost 5 bases, J lost 1 base, and 6 bases stayed unmatched. As DNA, the CDR3 is TGCAGTGCTGGGACAGGCAATGGTAACTATGGCTACACCTTC. This gives the protein CSAGTGNGNYGYTF.

This clonotype was detected once. The gene calls are TRBV7-6 and TRBJ1-1; D gene ambiguous. V was shortened by 1 base and J by 11 bases, with 17 bases between the two germline ends. CDR3 length: 14 amino acids. The germline V gene has CDR1 SGHVS and CDR2 FNYEAQ. The CDR3 DNA sequence: TGTGCCAGCAGCTTAGAAGCCCACAGTTTGTATGCTTTCTTT. It is translated as CASSLEAHSLYAFF.

A few counts support this clonotype. The J gene is TRBJ1-1, the V gene TRBV5-6; D might be TRBD1 (6 bases). V was shortened by 4 bases and J by 8 bases, with 12 bases between the two germline ends. Germline CDR1 reads SGHDT; CDR2 reads YYEEEE. CDR3 length equals 12 residues. CDR3 sequence reads: CASSLQGSEAFF. CDR3 DNA: TGTGCCAGCAGCCTACAGGGTTCGGAAGCTTTCTTT.

The rearrangement links TRBV6-1 to TRBJ2-3; D might be TRBD2 (6 bases). Per the germline V gene, CDR1 is MNHNS and CDR2 is SASEGT. There are 15 residues in the CDR3. With 6 bases removed from V and 2 bases from J, the gap between germline ends came to 15 bases. In nucleotides, the CDR3 is TGTGCCAGCAGCATCGGGAGCGGGTCCACAGATACGCAGTATTTT. Protein product: CASSIGSGSTDTQYF.

Only a few counts were recorded for this clonotype. V is TRBV27 and J is TRBJ2-2, with unresolved D. The germline V gene has CDR1 MNHEY and CDR2 SMNVEV (reference sequence). V was pared by 8 bases and J by 4 bases, with 17 bases between. The CDR3 sequence is 15 residues long. CDR3 coding DNA: TGTGCCAGCGGCCGGCGGACCCCAGGCACCGGGGAGCTGTTTTTT. The encoded protein is CASGRRTPGTGELFF.

V and J are TRBV7-2 and TRBJ2-7, with D perhaps TRBD2 (7 bases). V lost 5 bases and J 6 bases, leaving 11 bases between the germline ends. There are 12 residues in the CDR3. Germline V gene data show CDR1 as SGHTA and CDR2 as FQGNSA. The CDR3 nucleotides read TGTGCCAGCAGCCTGGGGGGGCGCGAGCAGTACTTC. As protein: CASSLGGREQYF.

This CDR3 reads CASSLGGAPRMNTEAFF. CDR3 sequence (DNA): TGCGCCAGCAGCTTGGGAGGGGCACCCAGGATGAACACTGAAGCTTTCTTT. The V call is TRBV5-1, the J call TRBJ1-1; a possible D gene is TRBD1 (5 bases). Trimming took off 0 bases at V and 0 bases at J, with 15 bases between the two ends. Germline V gene lookup returns CDR1 SGHRS and CDR2 YFSETQ. The CDR3 covers 17 residues.

The V call is TRBV6-1, the J call TRBJ2-7; a weak D match, TRBD2 (5 bases). Germline CDR1 MNHNS, CDR2 SASEGT. V gave up 1 base and J gave up 1 base, with 17 bases separating them. The CDR3 covers 17 residues. The CDR3 nucleotides read TGTGCCAGCAGTGAAGACAGATTGGGGAGCAGGTCCTACGAGCAGTACTTC. Its protein is CASSEDRLGSRSYEQYF.

The chain employs TRBV2 and TRBJ1-1, with D perhaps TRBD1 (6 bases). Germline assignment: CDR1 SNHLY and CDR2 FYNNEI. Trimming left V 6 bases short and J 3 bases short, with 17 bases between. CDR3 size: 15 residues. The chain's CDR3 is CASRDYREVYTEAFF. The CDR3, as DNA: TGTGCCAGCAGGGACTACAGGGAGGTCTACACTGAAGCTTTCTTT.

The chain combines TRBV6-1 with TRBJ1-2; unclear D gene. Germline assignment: CDR1 MNHNS and CDR2 SASEGT. The CDR3 totals 14 residues. Deletions cut 3 bases from V and 6 bases from J, with 14 bases between. The CDR3 DNA sequence: TGTGCCAGCAGTGAGGTGCGGTCTTCTAATGGCTACACCTTC. This codes for CASSEVRSSNGYTF.

The chain couples TRBV27 to TRBJ2-7; D is unclear. The CDR3 spans 14 residues. CDR1 is MNHEY and CDR2 is SMNVEV in the germline V gene (reference sequence). V shed 5 bases and J shed 5 bases, with 16 bases lying between them. The CDR3 loop reads CASSRPPPLDEQYF. The CDR3 coding sequence is TGTGCCAGCAGTCGACCCCCCCCGCTTGACGAGCAGTACTTC.

The chain links TRBV7-2 to TRBJ1-6; D is undetermined. In germline, CDR1 is SGHTA, CDR2 FQGNSA. The CDR3 covers 13 residues. Trimming pared 3 bases from V and 8 bases from J, leaving 8 bases between. The CDR3 sequence is CASSLSFDSPLHF. CDR3 DNA: TGTGCCAGCAGCTTGTCCTTTGATTCACCCCTCCACTTT.

This clonotype has only one observation. The chain links TRBV9 to TRBJ1-6, with TRBD1 as a possible D gene (5 bases). Germline V gene data show CDR1 as SGDLS and CDR2 as YYNGEE. CDR3 length: 14 amino acids. V lost 2 bases and J 7 bases, leaving 10 bases between the germline ends. The CDR3 spells CASSVAGKNSPLHF. The DNA of the CDR3 is TGTGCCAGCAGCGTCGCAGGGAAAAATTCACCCCTCCACTTT.

This clonotype occurred a few times. The rearrangement joins TRBV6-1 to TRBJ1-6, with TRBD1 matching over 7 bases. This CDR3 contains 17 residues. Trimming at V came to 6 bases and at J to 11 bases, leaving 19 bases not matched to a gene. Germline assignment: CDR1 MNHNS and CDR2 SASEGT. CDR3 coding DNA: TGTGCCAGCAGACCCGGACAGGAGATCCCATTTGGAACACCCCTCCACTTT. Translated: CASRPGQEIPFGTPLHF.

This clonotype was picked up a small number of times. This sequence joins TRBV6-1 and TRBJ2-7, with no clear D. V lost 6 bases, J lost 2 bases, and 17 bases lay in between. The V gene's germline CDR1 is MNHNS and CDR2 SASEGT. The length of the CDR3 is 15 residues. CDR3 bases: TGTGCCAGCAGCGCCTCGATGGGCAGAACCTACGAGCAGTACTTC. Translation: CASSASMGRTYEQYF.

This clonotype turned up a few times. This sequence joins TRBV6-1 and TRBJ2-7; a weak D match, TRBD1 (5 bases). CDR1 is MNHNS and CDR2 is SASEGT in the germline V gene. The CDR3 sequence is 17 residues long. The germline V and J ends were trimmed by 3 bases and 2 bases, with 20 bases remaining between them. The CDR3 DNA sequence: TGTGCCAGCAGTGATTTGGTTTTGACAGACCGTACCTACGAGCAGTACTTC. Its protein product is CASSDLVLTDRTYEQYF.

This clonotype was observed a single time. This chain uses TRBV7-9 with TRBJ1-1; D is undetermined. This CDR3 spans 14 amino acids. Germline V gene data show CDR1 as SEHNR and CDR2 as FQNEAQ (reference sequence). The ends were cut back, 2 bases at V and 3 bases at J, with 10 bases in the middle. The CDR3 sequence: CASSLIGQYTEAFF. In nucleotides, the CDR3 is TGTGCCAGCAGCTTAATCGGGCAGTACACTGAAGCTTTCTTT.

The chain employs TRBV27 and TRBJ2-3; 8 nucleotides agree with TRBD2. The junction had 5 bases not matched to a gene; V was cut back by 6 bases and J by 3 bases. The germline CDR1 and CDR2 sequences are MNHEY and SMNVEV (reference sequence). CDR3 size: 14 residues. CDR3 region: CASRQRERTDTQYF. The CDR3 DNA reads as TGTGCCAGCAGACAGCGGGAGCGGACAGATACGCAGTATTTT.

This sequence joins TRBV20-1 and TRBJ1-5; D not resolved. The CDR3 contains 13 residues. Deletions cut 3 bases from V and 9 bases from J, with 15 bases between. CDR1 and CDR2 (germline): DFQATT, SNEGSKA (reference sequence). CDR3 sequence: CSARGRTPLPQHF. The CDR3, as DNA: TGCAGTGCTAGGGGGAGGACTCCTCTGCCCCAGCATTTT.

In its sample, this clonotype was seen a few times. This chain connects TRBV15 to TRBJ1-5, with 7 bases identical to TRBD1. Unmatched junction bases numbered 5, after V lost 1 base and J lost 2 bases. Germline V gene data show CDR1 as LNHNV and CDR2 as YYDKDF (reference sequence). The CDR3 loop spans 16 amino acids. The CDR3 bases are TGTGCCACCAGCAGAGCCAACAGGGGAGGCAATCAGCCCCAGCATTTT. Translated, it gives CATSRANRGGNQPQHF.

This clonotype has a single count. This may be a read error: a much more frequent sequence differs by one nucleotide. The chain couples TRBV7-9 to TRBJ2-2; 8 nucleotides agree with TRBD1. Germline V gives CDR1 SEHNR, CDR2 FQNEAQ (reference sequence). The CDR3 has 15 residues. CDR3 DNA: TGTGCCAGCAGCCATTGGCAGGGGGCAACCGGGGGGCTGTTTTTT. It translates to CASSHWQGATGGLFF.

The chain uses TRBV28 and TRBJ1-2, with 7 bases that match TRBD1. V lost 4 bases and J lost 7; bases outside the gene matches: 6. The CDR3 has 13 amino acids. Germline CDR1 MDHEN, CDR2 SYDVKM. DNA for the CDR3: TGTGCCAGCAGTTCCCTGGACAGGCGTGGCTACACCTTC. Its protein is CASSSLDRRGYTF.

The genes are TRBV2 and TRBJ2-5; D gene uncertain. The length of the CDR3 is 15 residues. The ends were cut back, 3 bases at V and 1 base at J, with 12 bases in the middle. Germline V gene lookup returns CDR1 SNHLY and CDR2 FYNNEI. The CDR3 bases are TGTGCCAGCAGTGATTATCGGGTAGGCCAAGAGACCCAGTACTTC. Amino acid sequence: CASSDYRVGQETQYF.

This clonotype was counted a few times. CDR3 bases: TGCAGTGCTGGTGACGTGTCCCTCCACTTT. It encodes CSAGDVSLHF. The genes are TRBV20-1 and TRBJ1-6; D is uncertain. CDR3 length: 10 residues. V dropped 5 bases and J dropped 14 bases, with 10 bases sitting between them. CDR1 and CDR2 from the germline V gene are DFQATT and SNEGSKA (reference sequence).